The 30 T cell receptor beta chains below all came from one sample that was sequenced in a study of neurological immune-mediated disorders. Time point specified: technical triplicate 3. TCRdb re-called the 5' RACE reads through MiXCR, storing one row per CDR3 protein. The sample lists some 48,000 distinct CDR3 sequences, 20% to 25% occurring once. Sequencing was done on a sample of PBMCs. The receptors were sampled from a man aged 55 to 70 with HTLV-1-associated myelopathy (HAM/TSP).

In this sample, this clonotype turned up many times. The chain employs TRBV5-6 and TRBJ2-7; D ambiguous. Germline V gives CDR1 SGHDT, CDR2 YYEEEE. CDR3 length equals 14 residues. The V end was cut by 1 base, the J end by 2 bases, with 10 bases between. The CDR3 coding sequence is TGTGCCAGCAGCTTGCTTTCAGGACCCTACGAGCAGTACTTC. It codes for CASSLLSGPYEQYF.

This clonotype was seen many times. The genes are TRBV27 and TRBJ1-1; D may be TRBD1 (5 bases). Germline V gene lookup returns CDR1 MNHEY and CDR2 SMNVEV (reference sequence). The V end lost 3 bases, the J end lost 5 bases, and 13 bases lay between the germline ends. The CDR3 extends over 14 amino acids. The CDR3 DNA is TGTGCCAGCAGTTTCGCCGGGGGGGGTACTGAAGCTTTCTTT. It translates to CASSFAGGGTEAFF.

This clonotype was seen many times. The V call is TRBV9, the J call TRBJ2-1, with 8 bases fitting TRBD2. Trimming cost V 3 bases and J 6 bases; bases outside gene matches: 5. The CDR3 has 14 amino acids. Per germline, CDR1 SGDLS and CDR2 YYNGEE. The CDR3 loop reads CASSEWTSPNEQFF. For the CDR3, the DNA is TGTGCCAGCAGCGAATGGACTAGCCCCAATGAGCAGTTCTTC. The whole variable domain, filled in from reference TRBV9 and TRBJ2-1, reads DSGVTQTPKHLITATGQRVTLRCSPRSGDLSVYWYQQSLDQGLQFLIQYYNGEERAKGNILERFSAQQFPDLHSELNLSSLELGDSALYFCASSEWTSPNEQFFGPGTRLTVL.

The sample holds many counts of this clonotype. V and J are TRBV10-3 and TRBJ2-2; TRBD2 matches 11 bases. The CDR3 totals 14 residues. Germline CDR1 ENHRY, CDR2 SYGVKD. V was pared by 10 bases and J by 7 bases, with 8 bases of the junction left unmatched. The CDR3 DNA is TGTGCCACCACTAGCGGGAGCCGTGACGGGGAGCTGTTTTTT. Translation: CATTSGSRDGELFF.

Concerning this clonotype: One end of the junction is discordant with germline, which a read error may explain. The chain couples TRBV5-1 to TRBJ2-3; D uncertain. The CDR3 consists of 13 residues. Germline values: CDR1 SGHRS, CDR2 YFSETQ. The CDR3 DNA reads TGCGCCAGCAGCTTCAGAAACACACATACGCAGTATTTT. This encodes CASSFRNTHTQYF.

This clonotype was found a few times. The rearrangement joins TRBV5-1 to TRBJ2-1; TRBD2 might be the D (6 bases). The CDR3 contains 15 residues. V shed 5 bases and J shed 0 bases, with 12 bases lying between them. The germline CDR1 and CDR2 sequences are SGHRS and YFSETQ. The CDR3 reads CASRAAGNSYNEQFF. DNA for the CDR3: TGCGCCAGCAGAGCCGCGGGAAACTCCTACAATGAGCAGTTCTTC.

This clonotype was recorded at least ten times. The V and J genes are TRBV20-1 and TRBJ2-3; D may be TRBD2 (6 bases). Trimming removed 2 bases at V and 2 bases at J, with 8 bases between. Germline V gene sequence: CDR1 DFQATT, CDR2 SNEGSKA (reference sequence). The CDR3 contains 13 residues. The CDR3 protein is CSARPSVTDTQYF. Here the CDR3 DNA reads TGCAGTGCTAGACCTAGCGTCACAGATACGCAGTATTTT.

This clonotype was observed many times. V is TRBV29-1 and J is TRBJ1-2, with TRBD1 matching 7 bases. V shed 7 bases and J 6 bases; nucleotides not matched to a gene: 8. The CDR3 covers 12 residues. CDR1 SQVTM and CDR2 ANQGSEA come from the germline V gene. The DNA for the CDR3 is TGCAGCGCGTCGAGGGGGCAAAATGGCTACACCTTC. Residues: CSASRGQNGYTF.

This clonotype showed up many times. The gene calls are TRBV5-5 and TRBJ1-1; D is unclear. V was clipped by 1 base and J by 0 bases, with 10 bases between them. CDR3 size: 15 residues. Germline assignment: CDR1 SGHKS and CDR2 YYEKEE (reference sequence). The CDR3 sequence is CASSLSRVMNTEAFF. The CDR3 DNA sequence: TGTGCCAGCAGCTTGTCTAGGGTAATGAACACTGAAGCTTTCTTT.

This clonotype was recorded at least ten times. The CDR3 coding sequence is TGTGCCAGCAGTGGACTAGCGGCCTCCTACAATGAGCAGTTCTTC. It specifies CASSGLAASYNEQFF. The chain is built from TRBV2 and TRBJ2-1, with 9 positions matching TRBD2. The V segment lost 4 bases and the J segment 0 bases; nucleotides outside the gene matches: 1. The CDR3 runs to 15 residues. Germline V gene sequence: CDR1 SNHLY, CDR2 FYNNEI.

This clonotype was seen at least ten times. A much larger clone differs from this one at a single base, so this may be a read error. V usage is TRBV3-1 and J usage is TRBJ2-1; D is possibly TRBD1 (5 bases). The germline V gene encodes CDR1 LGHDT and CDR2 YNNKEL (reference sequence). The CDR3 loop spans 15 amino acids. The CDR3 region is CTSSQGASSYNEQFF. CDR3 nucleotides: TGTACCAGCAGCCAAGGGGCTAGCTCCTACAATGAGCAGTTCTTC.

This clonotype was seen at least ten times. The rearrangement links TRBV12-3 or TRBV12-4 to TRBJ2-7, with D perhaps TRBD2 (6 bases). Between the trimmed V and J ends, which lost 5 bases and 0 bases, there was a span of 8 bases. This CDR3 is 13 amino acids long. In DNA, the CDR3 is TGTGCCAGCAGTGTTAGCGGCTCCTACGAGCAGTACTTC. It yields the protein CASSVSGSYEQYF.

This clonotype was counted many times. The rearrangement links TRBV20-1 to TRBJ2-1; D possibly matches TRBD1 or TRBD2 (6 bases each). CDR1 is DFQATT and CDR2 is SNEGSKA in the germline V gene (reference sequence). The V gene lost 7 bases and the J gene lost 0 bases, with 13 bases spanning the gap. This CDR3 has 14 residues. CDR3 residues: CSGEGGGSYNEQFF. The CDR3 region has the DNA TGCAGTGGGGAAGGGGGAGGCTCCTACAATGAGCAGTTCTTC.

As regards this clonotype: A junction boundary mismatches the germline segment, possibly from a read error. The rearrangement uses TRBV5-1 and TRBJ2-7; D may be TRBD1 or TRBD2 (5 bases each). CDR1 SGHRS and CDR2 YFSETQ come from the germline V gene. This CDR3 is built from 14 residues. CDR3 amino acids: CASGFVGDAYEQYF. The CDR3 bases are TGCGCCAGCGGCTTTGTCGGGGACGCCTACGAGCAGTACTTC.

The table lists this clonotype with many counts. The J gene is TRBJ2-5, the V gene TRBV20-1; a weak D match, TRBD2 (5 bases). The CDR3 contains 12 residues. Germline V gene data show CDR1 as DFQATT and CDR2 as SNEGSKA (reference sequence). V dropped 4 bases and J dropped 4 bases, with 10 bases sitting between them. Written as DNA, the CDR3 is TGCAGTGCTACACGAGGGATAGAGACCCAGTACTTC. It codes for CSATRGIETQYF.

This chain links TRBV19 with TRBJ2-1; D gene unclear. V was trimmed by 2 bases and J by 2 bases, leaving 10 bases between them. CDR1 and CDR2 (germline): LNHDA, SQIVND (reference sequence). The CDR3 totals 15 residues. For the CDR3, the DNA is TGTGCCAGTAGTATAATCGTGGGCCCCTACAATGAGCAGTTCTTC. This encodes CASSIIVGPYNEQFF.

About this clonotype itself: Without the conserved terminal phenylalanine or tryptophan, this CDR3 likely stems from a read error. The chain employs TRBV14 and TRBJ2-5, with 7 bases identical to TRBD2. Looked up from germline, CDR1 is SGHDN and CDR2 is FVKESK. After removal of 3 bases from V and 4 bases from J, the junction contained 11 bases not matched to a gene. This CDR3 region has 16 residues. The DNA for the CDR3 is TGTGCCAGCAGCCATCAGCGGGGCGCGGGGTCAGAGACCCAGTACATC. Protein sequence: CASSHQRGAGSETQYI.

In its sample, this clonotype was seen many times. The chain has TRBV5-1 and TRBJ2-1; 11 bases match TRBD2. Germline V lookup: CDR1 SGHRS, CDR2 YFSETQ. The CDR3 consists of 15 residues. V lost 5 bases, J lost 7 bases, and 8 bases stayed unmatched. The CDR3 coding sequence is TGCGCCAGCAGTTTAGCGGGAGGGCAAGGGAATGAGCAGTTCTTC. Translation gives CASSLAGGQGNEQFF.

This clonotype was observed many times. This chain uses TRBV5-1 with TRBJ2-2; D unclear. The CDR3 consists of 14 residues. Germline V lookup: CDR1 SGHRS, CDR2 YFSETQ. V was cut by 5 bases and J by 6 bases, with 14 bases left in between. The CDR3 loop reads CASSHDARSGELFF. The DNA of the CDR3 is TGCGCCAGCAGTCATGATGCGAGGTCCGGGGAGCTGTTTTTT.

This clonotype showed up many times. V is TRBV12-3 or TRBV12-4 and J is TRBJ2-2; possible D gene TRBD2, 5 bases. V dropped 6 bases and J dropped 8 bases, with 16 bases sitting between them. This CDR3 spans 14 amino acids. The CDR3 protein is CASSPAAGGGELFF. In DNA form, the CDR3 reads TGTGCCAGCAGCCCCGCTGCGGGTGGTGGGGAGCTGTTTTTT.

This chain uses TRBV27 with TRBJ2-3; TRBD2 is a possible D gene (5 bases). V gave up 8 bases and J gave up 1 base, with 19 bases separating them. This CDR3 comprises 16 residues. CDR1 is MNHEY, CDR2 SMNVEV, per germline (reference sequence). The DNA for the CDR3 is TGTGCCAGCGGATTCTGGGCCGCGGGCGGCACAGATACGCAGTATTTT. The encoded protein is CASGFWAAGGTDTQYF.

Many counts were recorded for this clonotype. The chain employs TRBV29-1 and TRBJ2-1; 13 nucleotides agree with TRBD2. The CDR3 is made up of 15 amino acids. In germline, CDR1 is SQVTM, CDR2 ANQGSEA. After removal of 6 bases from V and 5 bases from J, the junction contained 7 bases not matched to a gene. CDR3: CSVDPGLAGNNEQFF. DNA for the CDR3: TGCAGCGTGGACCCGGGACTAGCGGGAAACAATGAGCAGTTCTTC.

V and J are TRBV7-2 and TRBJ2-7; 13 nucleotides line up with TRBD2. Germline CDR1 SGHTA, CDR2 FQGNSA. With V trimmed by 5 bases and J by 3 bases, 4 bases remained unmatched. This CDR3 is built from 15 residues. CDR3: CASSPRTSGSYEQYF. CDR3 sequence (DNA): TGTGCCAGCAGCCCACGGACTAGCGGGAGCTACGAGCAGTACTTC.

This clonotype was picked up a small number of times. J is TRBJ1-5 and V is TRBV10-3; D not resolved. Trimming left V 3 bases short and J 4 bases short, with 7 bases between. The CDR3 contains 13 residues. Germline lookup yields CDR1 ENHRY and CDR2 SYGVKD. CDR3: CAISDSGNQPQHF. The CDR3 DNA sequence: TGTGCCATCAGTGATTCAGGAAATCAGCCCCAGCATTTT.

This clonotype was found many times. This rearrangement joins TRBV7-8 to TRBJ2-3, with 10 nucleotides matching TRBD2. This CDR3 region has 19 residues. The V gene end was trimmed by 2 bases and the J gene end by 0 bases; junction bases not matched to a gene: 11. From germline, CDR1 is SGHVS and CDR2 FQNEAQ. The CDR3: CASSLSGARTSGSTDTQYF. The CDR3, as DNA: TGTGCCAGCAGCTTATCTGGCGCCCGGACTAGCGGAAGCACAGATACGCAGTATTTT.

There are many counts of this clonotype. The V gene is TRBV4-1, the J gene TRBJ2-1, with TRBD2 identical over 11 bases. From germline, CDR1 is MGHRA and CDR2 YSYEKL. V shed 4 bases and J 5 bases; nucleotides not matched to a gene: 4. This CDR3 is 15 amino acids long. The DNA of the CDR3 is TGCGCCAGCAGCCCCGGACTAGCGGGTAACAATGAGCAGTTCTTC. Translating it yields CASSPGLAGNNEQFF.

The chain joins TRBV27 to TRBJ2-3, with D possibly being TRBD2 (6 bases). Germline assignment: CDR1 MNHEY and CDR2 SMNVEV (reference sequence). V was clipped by 3 bases and J by 0 bases, with 19 bases between them. This CDR3 spans 18 amino acids. CDR3 in DNA: TGTGCCAGCAGTTTCGAAGGAGGGAGGCCCCAAAGCACAGATACGCAGTATTTT. This gives the protein CASSFEGGRPQSTDTQYF.

This chain connects TRBV27 to TRBJ2-7, with 12 bases that match TRBD2. V lost 6 bases and J lost 2; bases outside the gene matches: 5. Germline V gene sequence: CDR1 MNHEY, CDR2 SMNVEV (reference sequence). The CDR3 runs 15 residues. The CDR3 is CASRWTSGDTYEQYF. Here the CDR3 DNA reads TGTGCCAGCAGATGGACTAGCGGGGATACCTACGAGCAGTACTTC.

In this sample, this clonotype turned up many times. The gene calls are TRBV5-6 and TRBJ2-7; 7 positions agree with TRBD1. The CDR3 totals 14 residues. CDR1 and CDR2 (germline): SGHDT, YYEEEE. J gave up 3 bases and V 3 bases, and 6 bases lay outside the gene matches. CDR3 sequence (DNA): TGTGCCAGCAGCTGGGGACAGTCGTACTACGAGCAGTACTTC. This codes for CASSWGQSYYEQYF.

This clonotype was recorded at least ten times. The chain is built from TRBV20-1 and TRBJ2-4; 7 nucleotides agree with TRBD2. The length of the CDR3 is 14 residues. CDR1 DFQATT and CDR2 SNEGSKA come from the germline V gene (reference sequence). With 4 bases clipped from V and 2 bases from J, the junction kept 5 bases outside the gene matches. CDR3 region: CSATAGETKNIQYF. CDR3 nucleotide sequence: TGCAGTGCTACGGCGGGGGAGACCAAAAACATTCAGTACTTC.